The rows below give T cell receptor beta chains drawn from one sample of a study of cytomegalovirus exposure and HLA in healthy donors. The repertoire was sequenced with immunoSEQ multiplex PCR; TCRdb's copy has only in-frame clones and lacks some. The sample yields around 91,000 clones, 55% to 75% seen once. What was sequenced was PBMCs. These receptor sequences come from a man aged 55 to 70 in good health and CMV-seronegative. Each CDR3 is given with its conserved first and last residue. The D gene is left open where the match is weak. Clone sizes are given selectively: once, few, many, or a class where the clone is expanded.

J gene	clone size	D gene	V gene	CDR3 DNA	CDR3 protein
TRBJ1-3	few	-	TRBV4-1	TGCGCCATCAGCCCCTGGACCGGGACACGAAACACCAAATATTTT	CAISPWTGTRNTKYF
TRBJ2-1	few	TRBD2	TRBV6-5	TGTGCCAGCAGTGCCGCGTCCCTAGCGGGCTCGGGGCAGTTCTTC	CASSAASLAGSGQFF
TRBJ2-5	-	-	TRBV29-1	TGCAGCGTTGACCAGGTTTCAGAGACCCAGTACTTC	CSVDQVSETQYF
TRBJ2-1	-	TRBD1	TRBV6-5	TGTGCCAGCAGTCAACAGGGGTTAGATGAGCAGTTCTTC	CASSQQGLDEQFF
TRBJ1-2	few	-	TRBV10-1	TGCGCCAGCAGTGAGATGGACAGTCTGGGTTTTAACTATGGCTACACCTTC	CASSEMDSLGFNYGYTF
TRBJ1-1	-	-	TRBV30	TGTGCCTGGAGTGGGGGGCGGCCTGAAGCTTTCTTT	CAWSGGRPEAFF
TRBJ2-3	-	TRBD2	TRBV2	TGTGCCAGCAGTGTAGTTTGGGGGCTAGCGGGCGAGAGCACAGATACGCAGTATTTT	CASSVVWGLAGESTDTQYF
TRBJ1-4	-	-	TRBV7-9	TGTGCCAGCAGTGTTACTAGTGGTCGTGAAAAACTGTTTTTT	CASSVTSGREKLFF
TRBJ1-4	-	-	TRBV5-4	TGTGCCAGCAGCTTGGGCGGGAAAGAAAAACTGTTTTTT	CASSLGGKEKLFF
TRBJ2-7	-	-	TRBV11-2	TGTGCCAGCAGCTTAGCTGGACAGGTCGCGGGAGAGCAGTACTTC	CASSLAGQVAGEQYF
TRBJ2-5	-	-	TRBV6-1	TGTGCCAGCAGTCCTAGCAAGGAGACCCAGTACTTC	CASSPSKETQYF
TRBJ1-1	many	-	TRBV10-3	TGTGCCATCAGTGAGTCTCTGGCGAACACTGAAGCTTTCTTT	CAISESLANTEAFF
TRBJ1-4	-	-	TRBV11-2	TGTGCCAGCAGCTATCGACTGGGTGTTAATGAAAAACTGTTTTTT	CASSYRLGVNEKLFF
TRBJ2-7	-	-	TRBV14	TGTGCCAGCAGCCAAGCGGTCGGCGAGCAGTACTTC	CASSQAVGEQYF
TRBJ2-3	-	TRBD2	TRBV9	TGTGCCAGCAGCGTAGCCCTAGCGGTGACCACAGATACGCAGTATTTT	CASSVALAVTTDTQYF
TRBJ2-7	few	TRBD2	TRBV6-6	TGTGCCAGCAGTTTGGGCGGGAGGGAGACCTACGAGCAGTACTTC	CASSLGGRETYEQYF
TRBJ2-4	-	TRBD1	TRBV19	TGTGCCAGTAGTTTCGGACAGGGGCTCGACATTCAGTACTTC	CASSFGQGLDIQYF
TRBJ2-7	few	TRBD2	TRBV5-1	TGCGCCAGCAGCTTGGGGTTAGCGGGAGCCCGGGACGAGCAGTACTTC	CASSLGLAGARDEQYF
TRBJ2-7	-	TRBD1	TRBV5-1	TGCGCCAGCAGCCAAGGGACAGGAGGAGGCTACGAGCAGTACTTC	CASSQGTGGGYEQYF
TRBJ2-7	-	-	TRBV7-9	TGTGCCAGCAGCTTCGGGGATGGACCCCTCGAGCAGTACTTC	CASSFGDGPLEQYF
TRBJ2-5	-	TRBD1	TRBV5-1	TGCGCCAGCAGCCCGGGACAGACGTACCAAGAGACCCAGTACTTC	CASSPGQTYQETQYF
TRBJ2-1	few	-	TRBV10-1	TGCGCCAGCAGTGAGTCGCGGGGTCAGACCTACAATGAGCAGTTCTTC	CASSESRGQTYNEQFF
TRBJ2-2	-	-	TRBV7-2	TGTGCCAGCAGCGTCCTACAGGGAAGAGGGAACACCGGGGAGCTGTTTTTT	CASSVLQGRGNTGELFF
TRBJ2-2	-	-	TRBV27	TGTGCCAGCAGCCTTTACAGAACCAAAAGTTATTCCGGGGAGCTGTTTTTT	CASSLYRTKSYSGELFF
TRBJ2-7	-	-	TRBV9	TGTGCCAGCAGCCCCCGAGTAGCGGCCGCCTACGAGCAGTACTTC	CASSPRVAAAYEQYF
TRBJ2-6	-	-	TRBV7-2	TGTGCCAGCAGCCCGGGAGGAGGGGGGCGAGGGGCCAACGTCCTGACTTTC	CASSPGGGGRGANVLTF
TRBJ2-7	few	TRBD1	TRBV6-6	TGTGCCAGCGGAATTACAGGGGGCTACGAGCAGTACTTC	CASGITGGYEQYF
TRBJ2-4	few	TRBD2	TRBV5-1	TGCGCCAGCAGCTCCCCCCTAGCGGGAGGGCCGCACATTCAGTACTTC	CASSSPLAGGPHIQYF
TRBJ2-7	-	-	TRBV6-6	TGTGCCAGCAGTTACGTCCAGAGGGGGGAGCAGTACTTC	CASSYVQRGEQYF
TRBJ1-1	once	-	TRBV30	TGTGCCTGGACAACTGGGGGCCATATGAACACTGAAGCTTTCTTT	CAWTTGGHMNTEAFF
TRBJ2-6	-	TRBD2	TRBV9	TGTGCCAGCAGCATTAGCGGGGGGGCGCCTGGGGCCAACGTCCTGACTTTC	CASSISGGAPGANVLTF
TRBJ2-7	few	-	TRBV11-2	TGTGCCAGCAGCCCGTTCACAGGGTATGGCAAAGCAAGCAGGTACTTC	CASSPFTGYGKASRYF
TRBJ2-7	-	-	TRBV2	TGTGCCAGCAGGCTAGCACCGAGCTCCTACGAGCAGTACTTC	CASRLAPSSYEQYF
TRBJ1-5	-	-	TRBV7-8	TGTGCCAGCAGCTTAGTCGGGCAGCCCCAGCATTTT	CASSLVGQPQHF
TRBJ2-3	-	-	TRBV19	TGTGCCAGTAGTTCCCAGGGTGGCACAGATACGCAGTATTTT	CASSSQGGTDTQYF
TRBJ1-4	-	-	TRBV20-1	TGCAGTGCTCTCCAGGGTGAAAAACTGTTTTTT	CSALQGEKLFF
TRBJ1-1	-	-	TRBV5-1	TGCGCCAGCAGCTTTTATACGGACAGCATGAACACTGAAGCTTTCTTT	CASSFYTDSMNTEAFF
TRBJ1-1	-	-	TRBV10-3	TGTGCCATCAGCGATAGACAGGCATTCGGCACTGAAGCTTTCTTT	CAISDRQAFGTEAFF
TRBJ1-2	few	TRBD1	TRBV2	TGTGCCAGCAGTCGACAGGGGTCTGGCTACACCTTC	CASSRQGSGYTF
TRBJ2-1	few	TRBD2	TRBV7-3	TGTGCCAGCAGCTCTCTAGCGGGGGGGCGTGATGAGCAGTTCTTC	CASSSLAGGRDEQFF
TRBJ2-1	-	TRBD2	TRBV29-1	TGCAGCGTTGATGTAGCGGGGACATACAATGAGCAGTTCTTC	CSVDVAGTYNEQFF
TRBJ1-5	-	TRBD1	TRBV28	TGTGCCAGCAGTGGGGCAGGGGGTTTTCAGCCCCAGCATTTT	CASSGAGGFQPQHF
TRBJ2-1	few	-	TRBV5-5	TGTGCCAGCAGTCACCGACAGACAGGTGCCTACAATGAGCAGTTCTTC	CASSHRQTGAYNEQFF
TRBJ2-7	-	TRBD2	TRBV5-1	TGCGCCAGCAGCTTGGGTGGCGGGGGGATGGACGAGCAGTACTTC	CASSLGGGGMDEQYF
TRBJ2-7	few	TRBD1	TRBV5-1	TGCGCCAGCAGCGTGGACAGGGCCGGGGAGCAGTACTTC	CASSVDRAGEQYF
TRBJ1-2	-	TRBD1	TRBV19	TGTGCCAGCGGGACAGGGATCTATGGCTACACCTTC	CASGTGIYGYTF
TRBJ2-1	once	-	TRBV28	TGTGCCAGCAGTTTGTTAAGCGGGCTATATTCGTTCTACAATGAGCAGTTCTTC	CASSLLSGLYSFYNEQFF
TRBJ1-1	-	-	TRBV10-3	TGTGCCAGCAGTTCACAGGGGAACACTGAAGCTTTCTTT	CASSSQGNTEAFF
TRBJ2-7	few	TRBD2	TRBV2	TGTGCCAGCAGGTCTGAGTGGACTAGCGGGAGAAGCTCCTACGAGCAGTACTTC	CASRSEWTSGRSSYEQYF
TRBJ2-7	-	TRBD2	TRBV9	TGTGCCAGCAGCGCTAGCGGGGGCCATAGCTCCTACGAGCAGTACTTC	CASSASGGHSSYEQYF
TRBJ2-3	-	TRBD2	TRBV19	TGTGCCAGTAGTATAGGGGGACTAGCGGTCACTAGCACAGATACGCAGTATTTT	CASSIGGLAVTSTDTQYF
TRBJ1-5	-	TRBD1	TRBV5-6	TGTGCCAGCAGCTACAGGGGTTTTGGGCAGCCCCAGCATTTT	CASSYRGFGQPQHF
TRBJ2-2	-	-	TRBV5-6	TGTGCCAGCAGCCGCCGGGACACAAACACCGGGGAGCTGTTTTTT	CASSRRDTNTGELFF